Here is one TCR beta chain with its context. MiXCR was run by TCRdb on the RT-PCR reads, yielding one entry per CDR3 protein. The table lists 150,000 to 200,000 distinct CDR3 sequences, approximately 10% of them singletons. This sample stems from a study of response to subunit inactivated influenza vaccine. V gave up 6 bases and J gave up 0 bases, with 12 bases separating them. CDR1 is DFQATT and CDR2 is SNEGSKA in the germline V gene (reference sequence). The CDR3 covers 13 residues. The sequenced sample was non-naive T cells sorted from PBMCs, obtained more than 35 days after vaccination. The receptor comes from a man over 45 who received an inactivated influenza vaccine. The V gene is TRBV20-1, the J gene TRBJ2-7; possibly TRBD1 or TRBD2 for D (6 bases each). The DNA for the CDR3 is TGCAGTGCCCCCGAGGGGGGCTCCTACGAGCAGTACTTC. The encoded protein is CSAPEGGSYEQYF.